This T cell receptor beta chain was sequenced in a study of blood T cell repertoires in COVID-19. The overall study: The study drew acute and convalescent COVID-19 samples from the United States, Italy and Spain.

In the original processing: Researchers report that nucleated cell counts were estimated from reference gene primer amplification. TCRdb's table, derived via immunoSEQ multiplex PCR, lists solely in-frame clones and lacks some. That table is the source of V, J and clone size, and D and trimming were worked out from the DNA. The sample has hundreds of thousands of clones; about 90% are singletons. The CDR3 length is 15 residues. Germline CDR1 and CDR2: SGHRS and YFSETQ. After removal of 5 bases from V and 2 bases from J, the junction contained 3 bases not matched to a gene. Source material: peripheral blood. The clonotype comes from a woman in her forties who had recovered from COVID-19. The chain has TRBV5-1 and TRBJ2-5; 13 bases map to TRBD2. This CDR3 reads CASRRTSGGQETQYF. Written as DNA, the CDR3 is TGCGCCAGCAGGAGGACTAGCGGGGGACAAGAGACCCAGTACTTC.